The clone carrying this T cell receptor beta chain has a single count. The antigen is undetermined. The sample belongs to a study of T cell responses to AZD1222 COVID-19 vaccine. General observations from the study: Seropositivity was recorded at baseline in only five to seven AZD1222 recipients. With dominance at 160-218 and 743-854, vaccine-associated CD4 TCRs spanned spike. It was only after the peak T cell response that any repertoires were sampled.

Method: immunoSEQ multiplex PCR; TCRdb's copy keeps in-frame clones and lacks some. The data show more than 95,000 clones, 85% to 90% seen once. Germline V CDR1 and CDR2: LGHNA, YNFKEQ. The V and J ends lost 0 bases and 1 base respectively, with 7 bases between them. The CDR3 has 15 residues. The chain is built from TRBV4-2 and TRBJ1-3; D gene ambiguous. The clonotype originates from an adult in good health. This material consisted of peripheral blood, taken on day 0 of AZD1222 vaccination. The CDR3 nucleotides read TGTGCCAGCAGCCAAGATCCGGAGTCTGGAAACACCATATATTTT. Translated, it gives CASSQDPESGNTIYF.